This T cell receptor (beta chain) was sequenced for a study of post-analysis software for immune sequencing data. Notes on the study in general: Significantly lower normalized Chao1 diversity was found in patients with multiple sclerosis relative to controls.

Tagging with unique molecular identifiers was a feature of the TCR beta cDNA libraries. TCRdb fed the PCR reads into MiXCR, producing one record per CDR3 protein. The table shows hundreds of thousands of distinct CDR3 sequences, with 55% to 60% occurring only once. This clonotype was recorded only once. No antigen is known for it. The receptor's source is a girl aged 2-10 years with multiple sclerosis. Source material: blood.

CDR3 sequence (DNA): TGTGCCAGCAGTTTCTCCGGTCACAATGAGCAGTTCTTC. Translating gives CASSFSGHNEQFF. The chain links TRBV27 to TRBJ2-1; D remains unclear. CDR3 size: 13 residues. Trimming took 3 bases from V and 5 from J, leaving 8 bases between them. In germline, CDR1 is MNHEY, CDR2 SMNVEV (reference sequence).